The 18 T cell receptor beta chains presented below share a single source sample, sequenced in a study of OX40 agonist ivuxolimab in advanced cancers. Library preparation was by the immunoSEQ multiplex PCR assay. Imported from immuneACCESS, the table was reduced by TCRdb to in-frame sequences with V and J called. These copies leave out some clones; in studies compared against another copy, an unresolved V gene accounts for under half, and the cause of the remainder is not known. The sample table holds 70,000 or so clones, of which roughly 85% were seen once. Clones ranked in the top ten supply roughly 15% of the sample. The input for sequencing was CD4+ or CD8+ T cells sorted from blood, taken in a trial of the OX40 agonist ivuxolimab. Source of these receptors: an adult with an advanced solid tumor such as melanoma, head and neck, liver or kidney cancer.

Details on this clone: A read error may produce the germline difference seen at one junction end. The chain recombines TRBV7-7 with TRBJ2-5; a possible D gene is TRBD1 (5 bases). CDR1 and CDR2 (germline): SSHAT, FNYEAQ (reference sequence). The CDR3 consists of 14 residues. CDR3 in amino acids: CASSLLDSTQTQYF. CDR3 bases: TGTGCTAGCAGCTTATTAGACAGTACGCAGACCCAGTACTTC.

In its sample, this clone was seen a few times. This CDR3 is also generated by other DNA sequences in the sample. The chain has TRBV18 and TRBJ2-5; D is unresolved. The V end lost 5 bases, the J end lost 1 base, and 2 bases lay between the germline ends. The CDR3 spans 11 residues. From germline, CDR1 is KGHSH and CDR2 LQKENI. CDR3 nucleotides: TGTGCCAGCTCAGCCCAAGAGACCCAGTACTTC. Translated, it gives CASSAQETQYF.

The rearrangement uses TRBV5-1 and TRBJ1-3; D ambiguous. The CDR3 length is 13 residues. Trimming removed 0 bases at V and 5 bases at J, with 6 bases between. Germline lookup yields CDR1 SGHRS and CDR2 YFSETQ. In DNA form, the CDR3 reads TGCGCCAGCAGCTTGGAAGACAGAAACACCATATATTTT. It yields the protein CASSLEDRNTIYF.

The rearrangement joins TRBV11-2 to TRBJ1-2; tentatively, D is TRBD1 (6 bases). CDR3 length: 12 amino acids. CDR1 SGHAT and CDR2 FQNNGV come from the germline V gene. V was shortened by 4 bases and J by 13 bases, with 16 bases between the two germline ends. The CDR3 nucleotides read TGTGCCAGCAGCTACCGCCCACAGGGACCCACCTTC. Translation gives CASSYRPQGPTF. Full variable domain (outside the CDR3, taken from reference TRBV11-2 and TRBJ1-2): EAGVAQSPRYKIIEKRQSVAFWCNPISGHATLYWYQQILGQGPKLLIQFQNNGVVDDSQLPKDRFSAERLKGVDSTLKIQPAKLEDSAVYLCASSYRPQGPTFGSGTRLTVV.

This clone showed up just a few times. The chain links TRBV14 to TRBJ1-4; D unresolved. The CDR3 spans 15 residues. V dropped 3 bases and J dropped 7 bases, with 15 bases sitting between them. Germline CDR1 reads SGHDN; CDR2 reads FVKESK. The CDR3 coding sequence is TGTGCCAGCAGCCAGCGTCGCGGGGTTAGTGAAAAACTGTTTTTT. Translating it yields CASSQRRGVSEKLFF.

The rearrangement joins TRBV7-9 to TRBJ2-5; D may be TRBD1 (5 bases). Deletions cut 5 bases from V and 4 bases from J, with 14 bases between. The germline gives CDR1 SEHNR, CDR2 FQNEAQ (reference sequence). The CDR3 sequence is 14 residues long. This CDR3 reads CASSLGQQGETQYF. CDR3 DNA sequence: TGTGCCAGCAGCCTTGGGCAGCAGGGAGAGACCCAGTACTTC.

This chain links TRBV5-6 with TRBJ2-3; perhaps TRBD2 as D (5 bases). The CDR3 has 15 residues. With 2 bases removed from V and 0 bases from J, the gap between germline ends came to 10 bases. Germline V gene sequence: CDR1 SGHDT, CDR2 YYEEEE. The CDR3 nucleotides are TGTGCCAGCAGCTTAGGAGGCGGCAGCACAGATACGCAGTATTTT. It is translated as CASSLGGGSTDTQYF.

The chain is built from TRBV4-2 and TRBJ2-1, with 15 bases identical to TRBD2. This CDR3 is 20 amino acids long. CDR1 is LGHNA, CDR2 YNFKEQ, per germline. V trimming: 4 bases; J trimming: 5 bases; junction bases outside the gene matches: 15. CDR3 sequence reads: CASSLRLGLAGGQGDNEQFF. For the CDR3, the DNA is TGTGCCAGCAGCCTCCGCTTAGGACTAGCGGGAGGGCAAGGGGACAATGAGCAGTTCTTC.

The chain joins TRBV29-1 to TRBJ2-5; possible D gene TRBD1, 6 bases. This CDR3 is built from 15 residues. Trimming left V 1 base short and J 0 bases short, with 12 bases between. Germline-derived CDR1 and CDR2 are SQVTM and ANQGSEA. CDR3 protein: CSVEGAQGYQETQYF. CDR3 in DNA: TGCAGCGTTGAAGGAGCCCAGGGGTACCAAGAGACCCAGTACTTC.

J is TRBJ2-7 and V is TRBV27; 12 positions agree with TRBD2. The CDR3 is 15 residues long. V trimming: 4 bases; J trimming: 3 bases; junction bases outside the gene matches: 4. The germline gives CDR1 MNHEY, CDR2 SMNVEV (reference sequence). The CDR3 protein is CASSSLAGGHYEQYF. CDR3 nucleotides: TGTGCCAGCAGTTCCCTAGCGGGAGGGCACTACGAGCAGTACTTC.

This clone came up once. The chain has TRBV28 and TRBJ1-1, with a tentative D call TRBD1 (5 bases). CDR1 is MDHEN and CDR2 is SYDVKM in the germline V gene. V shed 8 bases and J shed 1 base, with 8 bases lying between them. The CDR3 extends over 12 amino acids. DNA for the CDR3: TGTGCCAGCGGCGGGGGGAACACTGAAGCTTTCTTT. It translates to CASGGGNTEAFF. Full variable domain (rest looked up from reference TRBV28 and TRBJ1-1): DVKVTQSSRYLVKRTGEKVFLECVQDMDHENMFWYRQDPGLGLRLIYFSYDVKMKEKGDIPEGYSVSREKKERFSLILESASTNQTSMYLCASGGGNTEAFFGQGTRLTVV.

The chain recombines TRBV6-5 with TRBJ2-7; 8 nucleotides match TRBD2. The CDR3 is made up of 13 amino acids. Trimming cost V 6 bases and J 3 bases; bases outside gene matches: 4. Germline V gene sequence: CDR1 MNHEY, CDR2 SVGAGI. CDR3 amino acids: CASRPGTSYEQYF. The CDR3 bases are TGTGCCAGCAGACCCGGGACTAGCTACGAGCAGTACTTC.

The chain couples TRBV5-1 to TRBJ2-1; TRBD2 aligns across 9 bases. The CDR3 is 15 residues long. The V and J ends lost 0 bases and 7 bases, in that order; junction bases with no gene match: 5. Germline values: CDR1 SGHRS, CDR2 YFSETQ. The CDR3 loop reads CASSLEAGGGNEQFF. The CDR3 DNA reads TGCGCCAGCAGCTTGGAAGCGGGAGGAGGGAATGAGCAGTTCTTC.

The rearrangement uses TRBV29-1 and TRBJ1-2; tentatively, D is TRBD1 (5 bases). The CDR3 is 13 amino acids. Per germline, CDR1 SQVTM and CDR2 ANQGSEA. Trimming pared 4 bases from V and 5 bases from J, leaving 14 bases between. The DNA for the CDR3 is TGCAGCGTTGTGATGTCAGGGCTTTATGGCTACACCTTC. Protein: CSVVMSGLYGYTF. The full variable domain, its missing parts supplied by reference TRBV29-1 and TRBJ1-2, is SAVISQKPSRDICQRGTSLTIQCQVDSQVTMMFWYRQQPGQSLTLIATANQGSEATYESGFVIDKFPISRPNLTFSTLTVSNMSPEDSSIYLCSVVMSGLYGYTFGSGTRLTVV.

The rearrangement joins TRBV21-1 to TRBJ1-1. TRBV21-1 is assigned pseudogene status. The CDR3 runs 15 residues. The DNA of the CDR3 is TGTGCCAGCAGCAAACAGTCGGGTGGAGAGACTGAAGCTTTCTTT. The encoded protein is CASSKQSGGETEAFF.

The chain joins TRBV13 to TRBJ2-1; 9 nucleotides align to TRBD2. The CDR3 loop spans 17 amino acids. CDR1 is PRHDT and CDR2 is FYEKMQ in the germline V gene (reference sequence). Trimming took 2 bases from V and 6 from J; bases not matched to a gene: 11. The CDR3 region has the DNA TGTGCCAGCAGCTTAACATTAAGCGGGAGGCCCCCCAATGAGCAGTTCTTC. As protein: CASSLTLSGRPPNEQFF.

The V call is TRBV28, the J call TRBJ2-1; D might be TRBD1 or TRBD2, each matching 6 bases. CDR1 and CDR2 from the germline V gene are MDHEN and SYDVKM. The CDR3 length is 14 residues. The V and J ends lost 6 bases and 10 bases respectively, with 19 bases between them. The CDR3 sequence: CASRGMTAGGEQFF. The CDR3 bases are TGTGCCAGCAGGGGGATGACGGCCGGGGGCGAGCAGTTCTTC. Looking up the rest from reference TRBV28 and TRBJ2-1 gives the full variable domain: DVKVTQSSRYLVKRTGEKVFLECVQDMDHENMFWYRQDPGLGLRLIYFSYDVKMKEKGDIPEGYSVSREKKERFSLILESASTNQTSMYLCASRGMTAGGEQFFGPGTRLTVL.

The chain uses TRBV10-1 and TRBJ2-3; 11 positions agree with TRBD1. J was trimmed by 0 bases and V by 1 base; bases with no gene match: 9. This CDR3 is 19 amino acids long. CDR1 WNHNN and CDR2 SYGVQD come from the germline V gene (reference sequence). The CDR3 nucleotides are TGCGCCAGCAGTGAGTACGGGACAGGGGGACTATGGAGCACAGATACGCAGTATTTT. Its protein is CASSEYGTGGLWSTDTQYF.